This T cell receptor (beta chain) is from a study of neoadjuvant anti-PD-1 for oral cavity cancer (dated by TCRdb to about 2021). In the study overall: Patients mostly received three to four biweekly doses of nivolumab at 3 mg/kg before curative-intent surgical resection. Under RECIST 1.1, patients with complete response, partial response or stable disease were classed as responders, and patients with progression were classed as non-responders. The parent correlative cohort had about 11 patients and a response rate of 33%. Patients who did not progress were given a fourth nivolumab dose at about day 43 and had definitive surgical resection on days 50-56.

Survey sequencing of tumors used two replicates per sample, and the tumor libraries mostly started from approximately 5 ug of input genomic DNA. The immunoSEQ hsTCRbeta kit was used to prepare TCRbeta libraries, following the manufacturer's instructions. The finished libraries were brought together in one pool at approximately 3 nM, which was then read using an Illumina NovaSeq 6000 S4 flow cell. In the original analysis: The immunoSEQ Analyzer was used for raw data preprocessing and quality control. The analysis was limited to productive rearrangements, and each clonotype was defined by a unique CDR3 amino acid sequence. Repertoire clonality was estimated as the Gini-Simpson index, which was calculated using the R package tcR. Gini indices were compared with Student's t test, and associations with tumor size change were assessed by Pearson correlation. What TCRdb holds here is the immuneACCESS table cut down to in-frame rearrangements. Part of the clones is not present; checked against another copy, under half of the missing clones reflect an unresolved V gene, and the others are unexplained. For V, J and clone size, that table is used; D and trimming come from the DNA. The table for this sample lists tens of thousands of clones; roughly 29% of them were counted only once. 15% to 20% of the sample is in the top ten clones.

Overall study outcomes, separate from this receptor: Greater tumor shrinkage was correlated with larger post-treatment sizes of preexisting intratumoral clones, suggesting that expansion of preexisting clones contributed to response. Higher pretreatment blood Treg/Th17 ratios correlated with both higher pretreatment blood TCRbeta clonality and lower post-treatment tumor TCRbeta clonality. The TCR analyses had only three patients in each response group, and the authors called for validation in larger cohorts.

The germline V gene encodes CDR1 LNHDA and CDR2 SQIVND (reference sequence). The CDR3 runs 17 amino acids, cysteine and phenylalanine included. The CDR3 DNA has 51 bases and is translated from base 1. Trimmed from V: 10 bases; trimmed from J: 0 bases; junction bases lacking a gene match: 14. On this clone itself: Its antigen is currently not known. The input lacks base qualities; no much larger clone sits a single base away.

The time point tag for this specimen amounts to: after neoadjuvant nivolumab, at surgical resection. Patients were newly diagnosed with stage II-IVA oral cavity squamous cell carcinoma and had received no prior systemic or radiation treatment. The cohort was composed of patients with HPV-negative, locally advanced oral cavity squamous cell carcinoma. The samples were obtained from a longitudinal correlative study of a single-arm phase II trial testing neoadjuvant nivolumab in oral cavity squamous cell carcinoma. Subject-matched pre- and post-treatment PBMCs and tumors from three responders and three non-responders underwent genomic DNA-based TCRbeta sequencing. Genomic DNA was isolated from tumor tissue using the Maxwell RSC DNA from Tissue kit.

This sequence originates from a person aged 40-85 years with oral cavity squamous cell carcinoma. The chain is assembled from TRBV19 and TRBJ1-4; 7 bases in the middle match TRBD1. The starting material was tumor tissue, obtained after nivolumab (anti-PD-1) treatment. The CDR3 loop reads CATSGTAIYSTNEKLFF. The nucleotide sequence is TGTGCCACCTCCGGGACAGCGATCTACTCAACTAATGAAAAACTGTTTTTT.